A single sample gave rise to the 24 T cell receptor beta chains below, sequenced in a study of beta chain features in type 1 diabetes. Notes on the study in general: Within each of all four CD4+ subsets, Type 1 diabetes patients had TCRB CDR3s that were moderately but significantly shorter.

No antigens are known for them. Of the isolated RNA, all was reverse transcribed, and so the sequenced material was expressed TCRB transcripts. The assay was immunoSEQ multiplex PCR, and TCRdb's table has in-frame clones only and misses some. The sample has about 660,000 clones, over 13% seen once; the top ten hold 0.04%. Sequencing used naive CD4+ T cells from blood. The receptors were gathered from a man aged 18 to 30 with type 1 diabetes.

The chain employs TRBV29-1 and TRBJ1-2; 9 bases align to TRBD1. This CDR3 comprises 12 residues. V lost 7 bases and J lost 7; bases outside the gene matches: 7. Looked up from germline, CDR1 is SQVTM and CDR2 is ANQGSEA. Here the CDR3 reads CSAPRDRAGYTF. The CDR3 DNA follows: TGCAGCGCTCCACGGGACAGGGCTGGCTACACCTTC.

This clone was seen only a few times. The genes are TRBV7-2 and TRBJ2-2, with D uncertain. V lost 1 base and J lost 2, with 14 bases in between. The length of the CDR3 is 17 residues. The germline V gene has CDR1 SGHTA and CDR2 FQGNSA. The CDR3 protein is CASSLGPETFNTGELFF. In DNA, the CDR3 is TGTGCCAGCAGCTTAGGTCCAGAGACCTTTAACACCGGGGAGCTGTTTTTT.

This chain joins TRBV14 and TRBJ2-1; D is uncertain. Germline-derived CDR1 and CDR2 are SGHDN and FVKESK. V shed 0 bases and J shed 8 bases, with 8 bases lying between them. This CDR3 is 13 amino acids long. CDR3 bases: TGTGCCAGCAGCCAAGAGGTAGGGTATGAGCAGTTCTTC. Residues: CASSQEVGYEQFF.

The genes are TRBV28 and TRBJ1-2; no clear D. V lost 6 bases, J lost 5 bases, and 10 bases lay in between. Germline CDR1 is MDHEN and CDR2 is SYDVKM. CDR3 length: 12 residues. Written as DNA, the CDR3 is TGTGCCAGCAGACTACTCCCTTATGGCTACACCTTC. Its translation: CASRLLPYGYTF.

There are a few counts of this clone. The genes are TRBV30 and TRBJ2-3; D gene unclear. CDR1 and CDR2 (germline): GTSNPN, SVGIG (reference sequence). The CDR3 extends over 11 amino acids. V was trimmed by 4 bases and J by 6 bases, leaving 8 bases between them. CDR3 residues: CAWTLTDTQYF. The CDR3 nucleotides read TGTGCCTGGACCCTTACGGATACGCAGTATTTT. Using reference TRBV30 and TRBJ2-3 for the parts outside the CDR3, the full variable domain is SQTIHQWPATLVQPVGSPLSLECTVEGTSNPNLYWYRQAAGRGLQLLFYSVGIGQISSEVPQNLSASRPQDRQFILSSKKLLLSDSGFYLCAWTLTDTQYFGPGTRLTVL.

A few counts support this clone. The chain has TRBV27 and TRBJ2-3; either TRBD1 or TRBD2 may fit D (5 bases each). CDR1 MNHEY and CDR2 SMNVEV come from the germline V gene (reference sequence). Trimming shortened V by 2 bases and J by 3 bases, and 12 bases separated the two germline ends. This CDR3 has 15 amino acids. DNA for the CDR3: TGTGCCAGCAGTTTAAGTTGGGGGTTAACAGATACGCAGTATTTT. Its protein product is CASSLSWGLTDTQYF.

V usage is TRBV5-6 and J usage is TRBJ2-7; possibly TRBD1 for D (6 bases). CDR1 is SGHDT, CDR2 YYEEEE, per germline. The CDR3 is made up of 14 amino acids. Trimming took off 0 bases at V and 4 bases at J, with 11 bases between the two ends. CDR3 nucleotides: TGTGCCAGCAGCTTGGAACAGGGACGATACGAGCAGTACTTC. Protein product: CASSLEQGRYEQYF. Supplemented by reference TRBV5-6 and TRBJ2-7, the full variable domain reads DAGVTQSPTHLIKTRGQQVTLRCSPKSGHDTVSWYQQALGQGPQFIFQYYEEEERQRGNFPDRFSGHQFPNYSSELNVNALLLGDSALYLCASSLEQGRYEQYFGPGTRLTVT.

This chain uses TRBV6-1 with TRBJ2-2; D not certain. The CDR3 length is 12 residues. Trimming took off 7 bases at V and 10 bases at J, with 13 bases between the two ends. Germline V lookup: CDR1 MNHNS, CDR2 SASEGT. The CDR3 nucleotides are TGTGCCAGCACCTCGTGGTTCGAGGAGCTGTTTTTT. It codes for CASTSWFEELFF.

This clone turned up a few times. The chain employs TRBV30 and TRBJ2-7; no definite D call. CDR3 length: 13 residues. Trimming removed 8 bases from V and 2 bases from J, with 16 bases in between. The germline V gene has CDR1 GTSNPN and CDR2 SVGIG (reference sequence). CDR3 amino acids: CAATGFPTYEQYF. The CDR3 nucleotides are TGTGCCGCGACGGGCTTTCCGACCTACGAGCAGTACTTC.

V usage is TRBV7-2 and J usage is TRBJ2-3; D unresolved. Per the germline V gene, CDR1 is SGHTA and CDR2 is FQGNSA. The CDR3 length is 14 residues. V lost 2 bases and J 2 bases, leaving 8 bases between the germline ends. CDR3 coding DNA: TGTGCCAGCAGCTTAACTGGGTCCACAGATACGCAGTATTTT. It codes for CASSLTGSTDTQYF.

The chain links TRBV5-6 to TRBJ2-7; D not certain. The length of the CDR3 is 12 residues. V was clipped by 0 bases and J by 6 bases, with 7 bases between them. Germline lookup yields CDR1 SGHDT and CDR2 YYEEEE. CDR3 residues: CASSLEGIEQYF. CDR3 DNA: TGTGCCAGCAGCTTGGAAGGGATCGAGCAGTACTTC.

The chain carries TRBV5-1 and TRBJ2-7; weak D call: TRBD2 (6 bases). The CDR3 runs 14 residues. V lost 4 bases to trimming and J lost 0 bases, with 11 bases between them. Germline V gene lookup returns CDR1 SGHRS and CDR2 YFSETQ. CDR3 coding DNA: TGCGCCAGCAGCGATAGCGGTTACTCCTACGAGCAGTACTTC. Protein sequence: CASSDSGYSYEQYF.

The V call is TRBV30, the J call TRBJ2-1, with D uncertain. CDR3 size: 13 residues. V dropped 6 bases and J dropped 2 bases, with 11 bases sitting between them. From germline, CDR1 is GTSNPN and CDR2 SVGIG (reference sequence). The CDR3 loop is CACTGLTYNEQFF. The CDR3 nucleotides read TGTGCCTGTACCGGGTTAACCTACAATGAGCAGTTCTTC. Filled out from reference TRBV30 and TRBJ2-1, the complete variable domain reads SQTIHQWPATLVQPVGSPLSLECTVEGTSNPNLYWYRQAAGRGLQLLFYSVGIGQISSEVPQNLSASRPQDRQFILSSKKLLLSDSGFYLCACTGLTYNEQFFGPGTRLTVL.

This clone was detected only a few times. This sample also contains other DNA sequences that code for the same CDR3. The rearrangement uses TRBV29-1 and TRBJ2-2, with D tentatively TRBD1 (6 bases). Trimming shortened V by 6 bases and J by 7 bases, and 15 bases separated the two germline ends. Germline CDR1 reads SQVTM; CDR2 reads ANQGSEA. The CDR3 spans 13 residues. The chain's CDR3 is CSVGAGGGGELFF. CDR3 bases: TGCAGCGTGGGGGCTGGGGGCGGCGGGGAGCTGTTTTTT.

The chain joins TRBV30 to TRBJ2-5; D gene ambiguous. The tail of the sequence fits TRBJ2-7 better, so the J call may be wrong. The CDR3 consists of 11 residues. Germline values: CDR1 GTSNPN, CDR2 SVGIG (reference sequence). The CDR3 spells CAWSVRSEQYF. The CDR3, as DNA: TGTGCCTGGAGTGTTCGGAGCGAGCAGTACTTC.

This clone was counted between two and nine times. The chain links TRBV6-5 to TRBJ2-3; D uncertain. Trimming shortened V by 7 bases and J by 8 bases, and 10 bases separated the two germline ends. CDR1 is MNHEY and CDR2 is SVGAGI in the germline V gene. This CDR3 is 11 amino acids long. CDR3 in amino acids: CASTLGITQYF. For the CDR3, the DNA is TGTGCCAGCACCCTTGGCATTACGCAGTATTTT.

The chain employs TRBV11-2 and TRBJ2-1; a weak D match, TRBD1 (5 bases). V was shortened by 1 base and J by 7 bases, with 8 bases between the two germline ends. The CDR3 totals 13 residues. The V gene's germline CDR1 is SGHAT and CDR2 FQNNGV. The CDR3 nucleotides read TGTGCCAGCAGCTTAGGACAGTCTAATGAGCAGTTCTTC. Residues: CASSLGQSNEQFF.

There are a few counts of this clone. The chain uses TRBV19 and TRBJ2-1, with 11 bases identical to TRBD2. J gave up 10 bases and V 5 bases, and 7 bases lay outside the gene matches. The CDR3 runs to 14 residues. Germline-derived CDR1 and CDR2 are LNHDA and SQIVND (reference sequence). CDR3 coding DNA: TGTGCCAGTAGTGGTAGCGGGGGGGCGCGGGAGCAGTTCTTC. Translating gives CASSGSGGAREQFF.

V is TRBV6-6 and J is TRBJ2-7; perhaps TRBD1 as D (7 bases). Trimming took off 5 bases at V and 7 bases at J, with 18 bases between the two ends. CDR3 length equals 14 residues. CDR1 MNHNY and CDR2 SVGAGI come from the germline V gene (reference sequence). The CDR3 reads CASSTQGGIGEQYF. As DNA, the CDR3 is TGTGCCAGCAGTACCCAGGGGGGTATTGGGGAGCAGTACTTC.

This clone has more than one count but fewer than ten. V gene TRBV18 combines with J gene TRBJ2-3, with 7 positions matching TRBD1. The CDR3 has 15 amino acids. After removal of 2 bases from V and 4 bases from J, the junction contained 6 bases not matched to a gene. CDR1 KGHSH and CDR2 LQKENI come from the germline V gene. CDR3 bases: TGTGCCAGCTCACCATTTACTGACAGGGCAGATACGCAGTATTTT. Translated: CASSPFTDRADTQYF.

The rearrangement links TRBV6-5 to TRBJ2-7, with 7 positions matching TRBD1. Germline CDR1 reads MNHEY; CDR2 reads SVGAGI. V gave up 6 bases and J gave up 2 bases; unmatched junction bases: 7. The CDR3 contains 14 residues. CDR3 sequence: CASSPFTGAYEQYF. The CDR3 DNA reads TGTGCCAGCAGCCCCTTCACAGGGGCCTACGAGCAGTACTTC.

The rearrangement joins TRBV4-3 to TRBJ2-1, with D possibly being TRBD1 (5 bases). With 0 bases removed from V and 7 bases from J, the gap between germline ends came to 10 bases. Germline V gene sequence: CDR1 LGHNA, CDR2 YSLEER. CDR3 size: 14 residues. The CDR3 DNA reads TGCGCCAGCAGCCAAGACGGCAGGGAAAATGAGCAGTTCTTC. Translation: CASSQDGRENEQFF.

The V call is TRBV29-1, the J call TRBJ1-1; D is uncertain. Per germline, CDR1 SQVTM and CDR2 ANQGSEA. The CDR3 loop spans 13 amino acids. V was clipped by 0 bases and J by 6 bases, with 11 bases between them. The CDR3 reads CSVEDLVDAEAFF. CDR3 bases: TGCAGCGTTGAAGATCTGGTGGACGCTGAAGCTTTCTTT.

This clone was picked up a small number of times. V is TRBV23-1 and J is TRBJ1-1; 8 positions match TRBD1. TRBV23-1 is treated as an ORF (open reading frame) with a function not yet certain. This CDR3 has 17 amino acids. V dropped 4 bases and J dropped 6; count of bases not matched to a gene: 16. The CDR3 nucleotides read TGCGCCAGCAGTCCCCCGCGTTCCACAGGGGGGTTCGCTGAAGCTTTCTTT. This translates into CASSPPRSTGGFAEAFF.